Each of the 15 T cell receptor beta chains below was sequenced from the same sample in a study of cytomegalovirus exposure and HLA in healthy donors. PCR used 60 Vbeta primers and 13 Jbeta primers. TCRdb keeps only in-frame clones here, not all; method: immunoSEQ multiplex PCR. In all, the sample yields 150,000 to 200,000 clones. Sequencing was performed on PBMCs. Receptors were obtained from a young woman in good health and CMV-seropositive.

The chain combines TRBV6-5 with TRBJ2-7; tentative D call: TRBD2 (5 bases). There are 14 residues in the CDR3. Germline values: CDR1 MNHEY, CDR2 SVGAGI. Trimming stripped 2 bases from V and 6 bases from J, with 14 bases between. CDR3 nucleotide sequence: TGTGCCAGCAGTTACGACTACAGATCCGGCGAGCAGTACTTC. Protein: CASSYDYRSGEQYF.

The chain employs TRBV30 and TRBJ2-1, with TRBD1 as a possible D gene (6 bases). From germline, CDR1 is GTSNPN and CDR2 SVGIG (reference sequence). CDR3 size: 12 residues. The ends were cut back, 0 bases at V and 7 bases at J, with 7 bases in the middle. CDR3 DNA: TGTGCCTGGAGTGTCGGACAGAATGAGCAGTTCTTC. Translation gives CAWSVGQNEQFF. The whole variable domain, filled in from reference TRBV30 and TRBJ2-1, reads SQTIHQWPATLVQPVGSPLSLECTVEGTSNPNLYWYRQAAGRGLQLLFYSVGIGQISSEVPQNLSASRPQDRQFILSSKKLLLSDSGFYLCAWSVGQNEQFFGPGTRLTVL.

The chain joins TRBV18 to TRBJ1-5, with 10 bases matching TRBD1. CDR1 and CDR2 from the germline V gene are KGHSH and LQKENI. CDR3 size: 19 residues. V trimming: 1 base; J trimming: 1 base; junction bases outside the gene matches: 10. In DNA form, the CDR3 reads TGTGCCAGCTCACCACTCGGCGGGACAGGGGAATTAAGCAATCAGCCCCAGCATTTT. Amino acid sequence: CASSPLGGTGELSNQPQHF.

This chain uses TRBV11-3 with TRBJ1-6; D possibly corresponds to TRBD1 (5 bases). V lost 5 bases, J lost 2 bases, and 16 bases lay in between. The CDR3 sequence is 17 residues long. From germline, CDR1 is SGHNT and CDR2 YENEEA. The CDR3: CASSPGLGQTYNSPLHF. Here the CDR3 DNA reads TGTGCCAGCAGCCCAGGGTTGGGGCAGACCTATAATTCACCCCTCCACTTT.

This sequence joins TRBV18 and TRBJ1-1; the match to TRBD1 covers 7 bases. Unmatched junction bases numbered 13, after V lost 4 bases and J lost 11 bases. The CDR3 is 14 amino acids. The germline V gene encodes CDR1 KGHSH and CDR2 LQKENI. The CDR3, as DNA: TGTGCCAGCTCACAAGTCAGGGGGTCAACGGATGCTTTCTTT. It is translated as CASSQVRGSTDAFF.

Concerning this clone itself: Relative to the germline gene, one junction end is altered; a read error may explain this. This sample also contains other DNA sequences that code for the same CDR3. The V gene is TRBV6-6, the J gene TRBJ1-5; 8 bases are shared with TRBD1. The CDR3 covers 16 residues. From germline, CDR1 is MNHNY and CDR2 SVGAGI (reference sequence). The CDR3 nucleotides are TGTGCCAGCAGCCCTGCCGGGACAGGAAGCAATCAGCCCCAGCACTTT. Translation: CASSPAGTGSNQPQHF.

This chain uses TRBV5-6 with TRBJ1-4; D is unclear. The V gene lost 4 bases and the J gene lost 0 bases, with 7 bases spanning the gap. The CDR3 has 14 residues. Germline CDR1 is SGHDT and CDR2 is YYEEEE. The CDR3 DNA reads TGTGCCAGCAGCGGGCTGTCAACTAATGAAAAACTGTTTTTT. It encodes CASSGLSTNEKLFF.

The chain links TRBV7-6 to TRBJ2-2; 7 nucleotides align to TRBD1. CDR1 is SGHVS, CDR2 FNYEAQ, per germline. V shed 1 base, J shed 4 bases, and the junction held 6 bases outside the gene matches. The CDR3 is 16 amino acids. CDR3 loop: CASSLEGAVGTGELFF. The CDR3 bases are TGTGCCAGCAGCTTAGAGGGGGCTGTTGGCACCGGGGAGCTGTTTTTT.

This chain's CDR3 is CATRTGGSETQYF. The CDR3 DNA reads TGTGCCACCAGAACCGGGGGGTCAGAGACCCAGTACTTC. The V gene is TRBV15, the J gene TRBJ2-5, with TRBD2 matching over 7 bases. V was pared by 6 bases and J by 4 bases, with 5 bases of the junction left unmatched. This CDR3 region has 13 residues. Germline values: CDR1 LNHNV, CDR2 YYDKDF (reference sequence).

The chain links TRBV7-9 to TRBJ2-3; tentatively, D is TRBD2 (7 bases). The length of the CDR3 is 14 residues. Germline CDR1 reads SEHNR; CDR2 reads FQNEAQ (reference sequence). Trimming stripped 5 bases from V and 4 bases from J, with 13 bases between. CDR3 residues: CASSGRDTPDTQYF. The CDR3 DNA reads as TGTGCCAGCAGCGGGAGGGACACGCCAGATACGCAGTATTTT.

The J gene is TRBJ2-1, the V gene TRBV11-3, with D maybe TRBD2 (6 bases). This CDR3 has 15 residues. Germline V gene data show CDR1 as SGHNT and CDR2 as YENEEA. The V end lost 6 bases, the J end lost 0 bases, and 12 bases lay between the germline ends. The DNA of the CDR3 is TGTGCCAGCAGTTTTAGCGGAAACTCCTACAATGAGCAGTTCTTC. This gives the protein CASSFSGNSYNEQFF.

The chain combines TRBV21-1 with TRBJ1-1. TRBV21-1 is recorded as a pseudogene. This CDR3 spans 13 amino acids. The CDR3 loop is CASSKDRATEAFF. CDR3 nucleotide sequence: TGTGCCAGCAGCAAAGACCGTGCGACTGAAGCTTTCTTT.

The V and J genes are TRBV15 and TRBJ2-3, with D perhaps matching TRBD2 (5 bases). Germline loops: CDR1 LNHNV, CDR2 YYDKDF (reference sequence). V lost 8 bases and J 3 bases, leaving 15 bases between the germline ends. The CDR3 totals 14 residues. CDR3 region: CATSEIALTDTQYF. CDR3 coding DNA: TGTGCCACCTCCGAGATAGCGTTAACAGATACGCAGTATTTT.

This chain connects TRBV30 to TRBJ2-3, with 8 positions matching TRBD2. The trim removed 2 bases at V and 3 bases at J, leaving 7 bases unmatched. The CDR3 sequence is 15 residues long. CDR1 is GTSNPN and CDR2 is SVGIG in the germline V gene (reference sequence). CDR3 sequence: CAWSPSGSVTDTQYF. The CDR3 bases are TGTGCCTGGAGTCCGAGCGGGAGTGTAACAGATACGCAGTATTTT.

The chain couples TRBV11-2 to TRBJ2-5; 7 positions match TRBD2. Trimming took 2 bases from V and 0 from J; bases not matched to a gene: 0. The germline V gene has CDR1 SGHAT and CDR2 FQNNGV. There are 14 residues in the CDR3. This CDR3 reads CASSLLADQETQYF. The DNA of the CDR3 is TGTGCCAGCAGCTTACTAGCGGACCAAGAGACCCAGTACTTC.